The rows below give T cell receptor beta chains drawn from one sample of a study of T cells in Graves' hyperthyroidism and ophthalmopathy. Each CDR3 protein is one row after TCRdb ran MiXCR on the multiplex PCR reads. The sample has roughly 380,000 distinct CDR3 sequences, roughly 13% seen once. The sample consisted of blood. The receptors here all came from a woman in her late teens or twenties with Graves' hyperthyroidism. CDR3s leave out the opening cysteine and the closing phenylalanine or tryptophan. A row's size may be missing; if present it is once, few, many or a size class.

TRBV5-6,many,TRBJ1-6,ASSLGLPTGASPLH
TRBV29-1,.,TRBJ2-7,SVEVVTGGWEQY
TRBV12-3/TRBV12-4,many,TRBJ2-3,ASSGTGTDTQY
TRBV28,.,TRBJ2-2,ASSQNRGTGELF
TRBV18,many,TRBJ1-1,ASSTTQNTEAF
TRBV6-1,many,TRBJ2-7,ASTVGREAYEQY
TRBV5-1,few,TRBJ2-1,ASSGPGLGKKQF
TRBV7-9,.,TRBJ2-1,ASSLWARGHNEQF
TRBV11-2,.,TRBJ1-6,ASSLEVYSPLH
TRBV10-3,.,TRBJ1-1,AISESGLAEAF
TRBV28,many,TRBJ2-2,ASSLYGGTGELF
TRBV2,few,TRBJ2-6,ASSGLRQGASSGANVLT
TRBV19,.,TRBJ2-5,ASSIAGTGGRETQY
TRBV28,many,TRBJ1-2,ASRPTGPFGYT
TRBV11-2,many,TRBJ2-5,ASSPGMGLAGSETQY
TRBV6-1,many,TRBJ1-1,ASSEVEGGWTEAF
TRBV18,.,TRBJ1-3,ASSPTAAGAGNTIY
TRBV3-1,.,TRBJ1-2,ASSQGISDGYT
TRBV5-5,few,TRBJ2-7,ASSFAELYEQY
TRBV7-2,.,TRBJ2-2,ASSTGQNTGELF
TRBV20-1,many,TRBJ2-7,SASSSHGGGLYEQY
TRBV6-1,few,TRBJ1-4,ASFNRGYREKLF
TRBV25-1,many,TRBJ2-5,ASSEFRGDLQETQY
TRBV7-6,many,TRBJ2-1,ASSLGGGGLANEQF
TRBV3-1,.,TRBJ2-2,ASSQILGQGTGELF
TRBV2,many,TRBJ2-7,ASRETGREQY
TRBV27,many,TRBJ2-5,ASSPARTGLETQY
TRBV5-1,many,TRBJ2-7,ASSMEGAYEQY
TRBV30,few,TRBJ2-7,AWSPLAGAYEQY